Detailed here is one T cell receptor beta chain. The length of the CDR3 is 15 residues. Trimming took 11 bases from V and 1 from J, leaving 19 bases between them. From germline, CDR1 is LNHDA and CDR2 SQIVND (reference sequence). This specimen comes from a study of cytomegalovirus exposure and HLA in healthy donors. Primers: 60 Vbeta forward and 13 Jbeta reverse. Method: immunoSEQ multiplex PCR; TCRdb's copy keeps in-frame clones and lacks some. This repertoire shows about 99,000 clones, around 80% found once; its top ten account for roughly 1.7%. The chain is built from TRBV19 and TRBJ2-3; D is perhaps TRBD1 (5 bases). This clonotype was obtained from a woman aged 40 to 49 in good health and CMV-seronegative. Sequencing used PBMCs. In DNA form, the CDR3 reads TGTGCCTCGTCCCGCCAGGGTGGCGGCACAGATACGCAGTATTTT. Its translation: CASSRQGGGTDTQYF.